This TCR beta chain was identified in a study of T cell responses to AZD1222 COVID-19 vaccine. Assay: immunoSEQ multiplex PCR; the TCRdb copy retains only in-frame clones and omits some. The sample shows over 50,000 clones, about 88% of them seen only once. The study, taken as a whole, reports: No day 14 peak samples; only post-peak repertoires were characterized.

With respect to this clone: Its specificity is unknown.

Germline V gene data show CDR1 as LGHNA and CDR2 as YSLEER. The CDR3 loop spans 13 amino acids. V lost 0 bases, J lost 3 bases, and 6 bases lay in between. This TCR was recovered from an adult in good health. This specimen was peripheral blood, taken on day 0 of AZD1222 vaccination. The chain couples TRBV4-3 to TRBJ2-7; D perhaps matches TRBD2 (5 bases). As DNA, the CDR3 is TGCGCCAGCAGCCAAGACCGGGGCTACGAGCAGTACTTC. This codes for CASSQDRGYEQYF.